This paragraph reports one TCR beta chain. The count of this clone is one. This receptor's antigen is unknown. No base-level quality is on record; no much larger clone is a single base apart. TCRbeta rearrangements were sequenced from genomic DNA using the immunoSEQ assay at survey resolution. As for the original processing: In the TCR sequencing data, the smallest productive clonotype frequency that could be detected was 2.59 x 10-5. Only productive TCRbeta rearrangements, defined as complete and in-frame sequences, were included in the analyses. Simpson clonality, calculated in the immunoSEQ Analyzer version 3.0, was used as the measure of sample clonality. Clones were categorized by frequency as very rare, small, medium, large (1-20%) or hyperexpanded (>20%). Generation probabilities were estimated with OLGA 1.2.3, V-gene circos plots were generated with VDJtools, specificities were searched for in VDJdb, and CDR3 motifs were identified with GLIPH. In TCRdb, the immuneACCESS table is reduced to in-frame sequences with V and J assigned. These tables do not hold every clone; where another copy was compared, an unresolved V gene accounts for under half, and the others remain unexplained. The V and J calls and clone size were taken over from that table, and D and trimming were inferred from the DNA. The sample records tens of thousands of clones, 65% to 70% of which are singletons. Of the sample, 1.5% to 2% falls within the top ten clones.

The source of the sample is a study of STAT5B mutations in CD4+ large granular lymphocyte leukemia (dated by TCRdb to the early 2020s). General notes on the study: Among the healthy controls, the CDR3 'QG' motif was associated with a particular HLA allele. The TCRbeta repertoires of CD4+ T-cell large granular lymphocyte leukemia patients were compared with the TCRbeta repertoires of healthy blood donors. Flow cytometry on FACSCanto II or FACSVerse showed that the purified fractions were more than 95% pure among lymphocytes.

Overall results and qualifications from the work: Greater clonality appeared to be present in CD4-sorted patient repertoires than in healthy CD4+ repertoires, and the difference was retained after the putative leukemic clones were removed. TRBV06-family usage was enriched among the top patient clones (8/27) compared with healthy controls (2/35). The data were not HLA-matched, and the relatively small sample size could explain the higher clonality seen in CD4+ compared with CD8+ T-LGLL. Each patient's main leukemic clonotypes were private, but approximately 26% of these clonotypes showed up at low frequency in the non-leukemic repertoires of other patients.

Its CDR3 holds 15 amino acids, cysteine through phenylalanine. Only the CDR3 region is kept as DNA, spanning 45 bases read in frame from base 1. For CDR1 and CDR2, the germline V gene lists SGHRS and YFSETQ. The germline V end is reduced by 0 bases and the J end by 4 bases; junction bases left unmatched: 6. The healthy controls were 37 blood donors, and the buffy coats of these donors were supplied by the Finnish Red Cross blood service. All TCR-sequenced material derived from peripheral blood: patient blood samples and healthy donor buffy coats. Ficoll-Hypaque gradient centrifugation was used to isolate peripheral blood mononuclear cells. CD4+ cells were purified magnetically from the buffy coats of healthy controls. The Gentra Puregene Cell and Tissue kit was used to extract genomic DNA, and a Qubit 2.0 fluorometer was used to measure the amount of genomic DNA.

Recombination connected TRBV5-1 to TRBJ1-1; 7 nucleotides in the junction match TRBD1. The sequence was collected from a human donor in good health. The specimen was CD4+ T cells from blood buffy coats. The nucleotide sequence is given as TGCGCCAGCAGCTTGGAGGGACAGTCGGGCACTGAAGCTTTCTTT. Translated, this gives CASSLEGQSGTEAFF.